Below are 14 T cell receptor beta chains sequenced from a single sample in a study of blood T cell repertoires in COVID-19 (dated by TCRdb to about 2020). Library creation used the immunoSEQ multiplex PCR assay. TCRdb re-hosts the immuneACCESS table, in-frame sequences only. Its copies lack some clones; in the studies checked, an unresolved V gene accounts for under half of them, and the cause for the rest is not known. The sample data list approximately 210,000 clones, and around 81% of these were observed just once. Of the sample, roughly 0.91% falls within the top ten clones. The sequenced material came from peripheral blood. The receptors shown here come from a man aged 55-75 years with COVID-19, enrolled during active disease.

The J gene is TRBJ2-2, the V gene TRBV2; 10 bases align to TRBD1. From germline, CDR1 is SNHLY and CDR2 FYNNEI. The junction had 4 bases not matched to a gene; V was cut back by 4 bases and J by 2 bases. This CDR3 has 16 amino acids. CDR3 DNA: TGTGCCAGCAGTGTCGACAGGGGGCTTAACACCGGGGAGCTGTTTTTT. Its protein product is CASSVDRGLNTGELFF. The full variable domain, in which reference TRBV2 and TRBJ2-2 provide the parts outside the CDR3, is EPEVTQTPSHQVTQMGQEVILRCVPISNHLYFYWYRQILGQKVEFLVSFYNNEISEKSEIFDDQFSVERPDGSNFTLKIRSTKLEDSAMYFCASSVDRGLNTGELFFGEGSRLTVL.

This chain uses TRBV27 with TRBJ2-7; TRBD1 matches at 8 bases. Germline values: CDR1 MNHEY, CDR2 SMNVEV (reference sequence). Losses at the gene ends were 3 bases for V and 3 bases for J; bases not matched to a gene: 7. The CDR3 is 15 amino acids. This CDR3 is CASSFLGTGNYEQYF. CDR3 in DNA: TGTGCCAGCAGTTTCTTAGGGACAGGCAACTACGAGCAGTACTTC.

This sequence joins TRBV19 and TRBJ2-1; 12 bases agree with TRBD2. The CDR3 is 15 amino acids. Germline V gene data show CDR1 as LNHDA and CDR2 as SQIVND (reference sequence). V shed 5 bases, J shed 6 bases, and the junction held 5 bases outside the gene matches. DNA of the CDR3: TGTGCCAGTAGTCCTAGCGGGAGGGCGGGCAATGAGCAGTTCTTC. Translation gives CASSPSGRAGNEQFF.

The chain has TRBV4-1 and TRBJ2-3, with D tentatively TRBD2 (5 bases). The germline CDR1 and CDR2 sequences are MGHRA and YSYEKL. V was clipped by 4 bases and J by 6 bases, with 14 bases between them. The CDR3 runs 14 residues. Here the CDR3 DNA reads TGCGCCAGCAGCCCCGTTACAGCGGATGATACGCAGTATTTT. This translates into CASSPVTADDTQYF.

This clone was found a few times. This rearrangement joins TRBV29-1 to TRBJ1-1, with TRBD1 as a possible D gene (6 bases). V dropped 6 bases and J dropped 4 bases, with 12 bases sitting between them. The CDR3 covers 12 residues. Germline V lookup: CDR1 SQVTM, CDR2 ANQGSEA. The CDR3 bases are TGCAGCGTAGCACAGGGACGCACTGAAGCTTTCTTT. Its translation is CSVAQGRTEAFF.

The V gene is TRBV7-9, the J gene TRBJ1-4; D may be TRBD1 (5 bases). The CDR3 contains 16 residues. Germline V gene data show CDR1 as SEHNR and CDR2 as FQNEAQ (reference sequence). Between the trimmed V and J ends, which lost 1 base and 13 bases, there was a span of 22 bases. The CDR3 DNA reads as TGTGCCAGCAGCTTAGATTTAGGGACTTTCCGCCTGGGACTGTTTTTT. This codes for CASSLDLGTFRLGLFF. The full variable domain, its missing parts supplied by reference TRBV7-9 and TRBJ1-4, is DTGVSQNPRHKITKRGQNVTFRCDPISEHNRLYWYRQTLGQGPEFLTYFQNEAQLEKSRLLSDRFSAERPKGSFSTLEIQRTEQGDSAMYLCASSLDLGTFRLGLFFGSGTQLSVL.

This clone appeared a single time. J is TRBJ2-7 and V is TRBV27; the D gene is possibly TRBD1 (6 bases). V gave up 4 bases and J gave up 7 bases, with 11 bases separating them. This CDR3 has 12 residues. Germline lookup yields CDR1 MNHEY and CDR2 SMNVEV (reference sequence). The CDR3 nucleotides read TGTGCCAGCAGTTCCGTAGGGACAGAGCAGTACTTC. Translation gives CASSSVGTEQYF.

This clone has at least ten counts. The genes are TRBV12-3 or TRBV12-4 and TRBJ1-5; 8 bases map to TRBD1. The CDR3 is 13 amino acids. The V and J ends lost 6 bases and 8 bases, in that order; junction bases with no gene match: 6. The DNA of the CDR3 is TGTGCCAGCAGGGCAGGGGGCGCGGAGCCCCAGCATTTT. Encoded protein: CASRAGGAEPQHF.

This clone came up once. The CDR3 DNA sequence: TGTGCCTGGAAGGGAGGGGTGGTACAGCAAGAGACCCAGTACTTC. Amino acid sequence: CAWKGGVVQQETQYF. The chain recombines TRBV30 with TRBJ2-5; 7 nucleotides line up with TRBD2. The V gene end was trimmed by 4 bases and the J gene end by 2 bases; junction bases not matched to a gene: 10. The CDR3 spans 15 residues. Germline CDR1 is GTSNPN and CDR2 is SVGIG (reference sequence).

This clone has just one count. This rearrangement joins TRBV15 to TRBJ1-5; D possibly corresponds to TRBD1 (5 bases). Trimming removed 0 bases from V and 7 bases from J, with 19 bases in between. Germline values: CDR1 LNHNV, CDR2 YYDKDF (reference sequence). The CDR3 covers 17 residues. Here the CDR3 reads CATSRDGGQGRGQPQHF. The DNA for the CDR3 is TGTGCCACCAGCAGAGACGGTGGCCAGGGAAGAGGACAGCCCCAGCATTTT.

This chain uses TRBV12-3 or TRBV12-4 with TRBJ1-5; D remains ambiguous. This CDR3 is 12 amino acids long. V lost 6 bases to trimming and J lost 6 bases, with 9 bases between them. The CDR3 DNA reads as TGTGCCAGCAGCGCGGGTGGTCAGCCCCAGCATTTT. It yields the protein CASSAGGQPQHF.

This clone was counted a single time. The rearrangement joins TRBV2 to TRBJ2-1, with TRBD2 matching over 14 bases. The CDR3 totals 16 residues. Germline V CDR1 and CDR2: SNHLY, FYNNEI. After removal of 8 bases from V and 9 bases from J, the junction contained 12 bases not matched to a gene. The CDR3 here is CASLSGTSGSSGEQFF. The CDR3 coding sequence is TGTGCCAGCCTATCCGGGACTAGCGGGAGTAGTGGTGAGCAGTTCTTC.

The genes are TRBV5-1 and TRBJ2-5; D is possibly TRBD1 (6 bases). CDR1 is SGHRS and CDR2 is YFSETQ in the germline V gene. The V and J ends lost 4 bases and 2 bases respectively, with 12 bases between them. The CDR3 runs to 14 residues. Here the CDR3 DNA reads TGCGCCAGCAGCCAGCTGGACAGTCAAGAGACCCAGTACTTC. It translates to CASSQLDSQETQYF.

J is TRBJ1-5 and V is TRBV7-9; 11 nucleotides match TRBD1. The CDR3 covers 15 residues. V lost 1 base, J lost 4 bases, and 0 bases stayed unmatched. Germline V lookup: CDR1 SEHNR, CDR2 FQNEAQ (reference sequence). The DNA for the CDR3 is TGTGCCAGCAGCTTAGGGGACAGGGGGAATCAGCCCCAGCATTTT. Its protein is CASSLGDRGNQPQHF.